This is a list of T cell receptor beta chains from one sample in a study of T cell responses to AZD1222 COVID-19 vaccine. TCRdb's table, derived via immunoSEQ multiplex PCR, lists solely in-frame clones and lacks some. The table shows just under 20,000 clones, with almost 85% occurring only once. The specimen comprised peripheral blood, sampled 28 days after the second AZD1222 dose. The receptor source for this set is an adult who received the AZD1222 COVID-19 vaccine. The CDR3 runs from the conserved cysteine through the conserved F or W. Fields, in order: D gene, clone size, V gene, J gene, CDR3 protein, CDR3 DNA. A D gene is named only where the DNA matches it firmly. Not all rows give a size; the values are once, few, many and, for expanded clones, a class.

.	.	TRBV28	TRBJ2-7	CASSLHPPYEQYF	TGTGCCAGCAGTTTACACCCCCCCTACGAGCAGTACTTC
.	.	TRBV2	TRBJ1-1	CASSLQEDEAFF	TGTGCCAGCAGTCTCCAGGAGGATGAAGCTTTCTTT
.	.	TRBV27	TRBJ2-3	CASSFAPEDTQYF	TGTGCCAGCTCCTTCGCCCCTGAAGATACGCAGTATTTT
TRBD1	.	TRBV4-2	TRBJ1-2	CASSRTGLGYTF	TGTGCCAGCAGCCGGACAGGGCTTGGCTACACCTTC
.	.	TRBV9	TRBJ2-3	CASSVASGVPTDTQYF	TGTGCCAGCAGCGTAGCCAGCGGAGTCCCGACAGATACGCAGTATTTT
TRBD1	.	TRBV7-2	TRBJ1-5	CASSPRTGTGLSNQPQHF	TGTGCCAGCAGCCCGAGAACCGGGACAGGGCTTAGCAATCAGCCCCAGCATTTT
.	.	TRBV28	TRBJ2-3	CASSRGGQHTDTQYF	TGTGCCAGCAGCCGGGGGGGACAGCACACAGATACGCAGTATTTT
.	.	TRBV19	TRBJ1-1	CASSNHLNTEAFF	TGTGCCAGTAGTAATCATCTGAACACTGAAGCTTTCTTT
TRBD1	.	TRBV7-9	TRBJ1-6	CASSPGQGGSPLHF	TGTGCCAGCAGCCCCGGACAGGGTGGATCACCCCTCCACTTT
.	.	TRBV2	TRBJ2-1	CASSGTVIDNEQFF	TGTGCCAGCAGCGGGACCGTAATAGACAATGAGCAGTTCTTC
.	.	TRBV6-5	TRBJ1-1	CASVTPMNTEAFF	TGTGCCAGCGTCACTCCCATGAACACTGAAGCTTTCTTT
TRBD1	once	TRBV24-1	TRBJ1-1	CATRATGGTEAFF	TGTGCCACCAGGGCTACAGGGGGCACTGAAGCTTTCTTT
.	once	TRBV5-5	TRBJ2-7	CASSFSGTYEQYF	TGTGCCAGCAGCTTTTCGGGAACCTACGAGCAGTACTTC
.	.	TRBV25-1	TRBJ1-1	CASSDPGENTEAFF	TGTGCCAGCAGTGACCCTGGGGAGAACACTGAAGCTTTCTTT
.	.	TRBV5-1	TRBJ2-7	CASSVSVEGYEQYF	TGCGCCAGCAGTGTTAGTGTGGAGGGCTACGAGCAGTACTTC
TRBD1	.	TRBV30	TRBJ2-5	CAEGQGEGETQYF	TGTGCTGAAGGACAGGGCGAAGGAGAGACCCAGTACTTC
TRBD1	once	TRBV5-4	TRBJ1-5	CANQGQRAPIGNQPQHF	TGTGCCAACCAGGGACAGCGAGCCCCAATTGGCAATCAGCCCCAGCATTTT
.	.	TRBV24-1	TRBJ1-2	CATRLPPGADLLSYTF	TGTGCCACCAGACTCCCCCCCGGGGCGGACCTATTAAGCTACACCTTC
TRBD1	few	TRBV7-9	TRBJ1-1	CASSLEDRPEAFF	TGTGCCAGCAGCTTAGAGGACAGGCCTGAAGCTTTCTTT
TRBD2	.	TRBV5-8	TRBJ2-2	CASGRLAGGPVTGELFF	TGTGCCAGCGGCCGACTAGCGGGAGGGCCGGTTACCGGGGAGCTGTTTTTT
.	once	TRBV3-1/TRBV3-2	TRBJ1-3	CASSQDRNTIYF	TGTGCCAGCAGCCAAGACCGAAACACCATATATTTT
TRBD1	.	TRBV7-2	TRBJ1-4	CASSLGGTGDEKLFF	TGTGCCAGCAGCTTAGGCGGGACAGGGGATGAAAAACTGTTTTTT
.	once	TRBV28	TRBJ1-2	CATRSEGDGYTF	TGTGCCACCAGGTCCGAGGGGGATGGCTACACCTTC
.	few	TRBV7-2	TRBJ2-1	CASSLARWENEFF	TGTGCCAGCAGCTTAGCGCGGTGGGAGAACGAGTTCTTC
TRBD1	.	TRBV5-5	TRBJ2-2	CASTVQGALNTGELFF	TGTGCCAGCACCGTACAGGGGGCCCTGAACACCGGGGAGCTGTTTTTT
.	.	TRBV19	TRBJ1-1	CASSVWGADTEAFF	TGTGCCAGTAGTGTCTGGGGGGCGGACACTGAAGCTTTCTTT
.	once	TRBV14	TRBJ2-3	CASSPGGYPTDTQYF	TGTGCCAGCAGCCCGGGCGGGTACCCCACAGATACGCAGTATTTT
.	.	TRBV25-1	TRBJ2-2	CASSPGLTFTGELFF	TGTGCCAGCAGTCCGGGACTTACATTCACCGGGGAGCTGTTTTTT
.	.	TRBV7-6	TRBJ1-3	CASISGTPGNTIYF	TGTGCCAGCATATCCGGGACCCCCGGAAACACCATATATTTT
.	.	TRBV28	TRBJ2-7	CASSPYWLRETYEQYF	TGTGCCAGCAGCCCTTATTGGCTTCGGGAGACCTACGAGCAGTACTTC
.	.	TRBV5-6	TRBJ2-2	CASSLKGGYTGELFF	TGTGCCAGCAGCTTGAAGGGGGGGTACACCGGGGAGCTGTTTTTT
TRBD2	.	TRBV11-2	TRBJ2-7	CASSLVGLAGSSYEQYF	TGTGCCAGCAGCTTAGTCGGACTAGCGGGAAGCTCCTACGAGCAGTACTTC
TRBD1	.	TRBV19	TRBJ1-2	CASTPQGAVYGYTF	TGTGCCAGTACCCCACAGGGGGCTGTCTATGGCTACACCTTC
.	.	TRBV6-5	TRBJ2-2	CASSYWVSTGELFF	TGTGCCAGCAGTTACTGGGTTAGCACCGGGGAGCTGTTTTTT
.	.	TRBV5-4	TRBJ2-5	CASSSELGSQETQYF	TGTGCCAGCAGCTCGGAGCTAGGATCCCAAGAGACCCAGTACTTC
TRBD1	.	TRBV19	TRBJ1-2	CASSIPGTGGGYTF	TGTGCCAGTAGTATCCCCGGGACAGGAGGTGGCTACACCTTC
TRBD2	.	TRBV5-1	TRBJ2-3	CASSESGRGADTQYF	TGCGCCAGCAGCGAGAGCGGGAGAGGGGCAGATACGCAGTATTTT
TRBD1	.	TRBV9	TRBJ2-2	CASSRQGNTGELFF	TGTGCCAGCAGCAGACAGGGGAACACCGGGGAGCTGTTTTTT
.	.	TRBV7-3	TRBJ1-1	CASSRGWNTEAFF	TGTGCCAGCAGCCGGGGATGGAACACTGAAGCTTTCTTT
.	.	TRBV7-2	TRBJ2-1	CASSHPLRSSSYNEQFF	TGTGCCAGCAGCCACCCCCTGCGGTCGAGCTCCTACAATGAGCAGTTCTTC
.	.	TRBV6-6	TRBJ1-1	CASSSSGWAAFF	TGTGCCAGCAGTTCGTCCGGTTGGGCAGCTTTCTTT
.	.	TRBV5-4	TRBJ1-1	CASSWGGEAEAFF	TGTGCCAGCAGCTGGGGGGGCGAGGCTGAAGCTTTCTTT